The clone carrying this T cell receptor beta chain has more than one count but fewer than ten. Its antigen is not known. The data stem from a study of T cells after yellow fever vaccination. Turning to the study itself: Fractions of limited cellularity were prepared by means of SMART-Seq v4 Ultra Low Input. Regarding the study as a whole: Post-booster samples contained most primary-vaccination clones (approximately 96% CD4, 70% to 90% CD8).

TCR cDNA, made by 5'RACE template switching, carried an added universal primer site and UMIs. TCRdb re-called the 5' RACE reads with MiXCR, one entry per CDR3 protein. This sample has over 45,000 distinct CDR3 sequences, with more than 5.5% found just once. The germline gives CDR1 LGHNA, CDR2 YSLEER. CDR3 size: 14 residues. With 1 base removed from V and 4 bases from J, the gap between germline ends came to 10 bases. This sequence joins TRBV4-3 and TRBJ1-1; D is uncertain. The clonotype comes from a man between 18 and 35 years old who received the YFV17D yellow fever vaccine. Sequencing was performed on CD8+ T cells sorted from PBMCs, taken on the day of the first yellow fever vaccination. The CDR3 reads CASSQAGSTTEAFF. CDR3 in DNA: TGCGCCAGCAGCCAAGCTGGCAGTACCACTGAAGCTTTCTTT.